Following are 32 T cell receptor beta chains from one sample sequenced in a study of shared clonotypes between healthy human individuals. Profiling relied on immunoSEQ multiplex PCR, and the TCRdb table lists in-frame clones only, not all of them. This sample has 2 million to 2.5 million clones, with around 95% found just once. The specimen sequenced was naive CD4+ T cells sorted from blood. Subset defined: CD45RA+ positively selected. Source of these receptors: a man between 18 and 35 years old in good health.

CDR3 protein: CASRDRATSYEQYF. For the CDR3, the DNA is TGTGCCAGCAGAGACAGGGCCACATCCTACGAGCAGTACTTC. The chain links TRBV2 to TRBJ2-7, with TRBD1 matching over 7 bases. V trimming: 6 bases; J trimming: 1 base; junction bases outside the gene matches: 6. This CDR3 is built from 14 residues. Germline CDR1 and CDR2: SNHLY and FYNNEI.

The rearrangement uses TRBV10-2 and TRBJ1-2; 11 bases map to TRBD1. V gave up 2 bases and J gave up 5 bases; unmatched junction bases: 4. The CDR3 spans 15 residues. CDR1 and CDR2 from the germline V gene are WSHSY and SAAADI. CDR3 nucleotide sequence: TGCGCCAGCAGTGAGAGGACAGGGGGCATGTATGGCTACACCTTC. Its translation: CASSERTGGMYGYTF.

This clone has a single count. This chain connects TRBV5-1 to TRBJ2-1, with D hard to call. V lost 0 bases to trimming and J lost 6 bases, with 4 bases between them. This CDR3 has 12 residues. Germline CDR1 SGHRS, CDR2 YFSETQ. CDR3: CASSLGRNEQFF. The CDR3 DNA sequence: TGCGCCAGCAGCTTGGGGCGCAATGAGCAGTTCTTC.

This rearrangement joins TRBV30 to TRBJ2-6; 7 positions match TRBD1. The CDR3 extends over 16 amino acids. V lost 2 bases, J lost 2 bases, and 6 bases stayed unmatched. Germline V gives CDR1 GTSNPN, CDR2 SVGIG (reference sequence). The CDR3 reads CAWSRDRVPGANVLTF. The CDR3 nucleotides read TGTGCCTGGAGTCGTGACAGGGTCCCTGGGGCCAACGTCCTGACTTTC.

Comment on this clone: In the same sample, other DNA sequences code for this CDR3. The V and J genes are TRBV5-1 and TRBJ2-3; 12 bases agree with TRBD2. The V and J ends lost 4 bases and 3 bases, in that order; junction bases with no gene match: 3. Germline CDR1 SGHRS, CDR2 YFSETQ. The CDR3 sequence is 15 residues long. The CDR3 DNA is TGCGCCAGCAGCCAACTAGCGGGGGGAACAGATACGCAGTATTTT. It specifies CASSQLAGGTDTQYF.

This clone has only one observation. The V gene is TRBV18, the J gene TRBJ2-1, with D unresolved. The CDR3 has 14 residues. Looked up from germline, CDR1 is KGHSH and CDR2 is LQKENI. V lost 6 bases to trimming and J lost 1 base, with 10 bases between them. In DNA form, the CDR3 reads TGTGCCAGCTCCGGGCTTTGGTCCTACAATGAGCAGTTCTTC. Its translation: CASSGLWSYNEQFF.

Note on this clone: Other DNA sequences in the sample encode the same CDR3. The V and J genes are TRBV5-1 and TRBJ1-1; unclear D gene. Germline CDR1 reads SGHRS; CDR2 reads YFSETQ. The CDR3 covers 14 residues. Trimming took 1 base from V and 0 from J, leaving 7 bases between them. The CDR3 is CASSLTGMNTEAFF. The CDR3 DNA reads TGCGCCAGCAGCTTGACGGGCATGAACACTGAAGCTTTCTTT.

This chain uses TRBV7-3 with TRBJ2-3, with TRBD2 matching over 12 bases. The CDR3 runs 16 residues. V lost 3 bases, J lost 4 bases, and 5 bases stayed unmatched. In germline, CDR1 is SGHTA, CDR2 FQGTGA. CDR3: CASSFGLAGRSDTQYF. The CDR3 DNA follows: TGTGCCAGCAGCTTTGGACTAGCGGGGAGGTCAGATACGCAGTATTTT.

This rearrangement joins TRBV5-4 to TRBJ2-7; 10 nucleotides align to TRBD2. V was clipped by 4 bases and J by 0 bases; unmatched bases: 4. CDR1 is SGHNT and CDR2 is YYREEE in the germline V gene (reference sequence). The CDR3 is 15 amino acids. The CDR3 reads CASSPSGGGSYEQYF. In DNA, the CDR3 is TGTGCCAGCAGCCCTAGCGGGGGTGGCTCCTACGAGCAGTACTTC.

V usage is TRBV6-6 and J usage is TRBJ2-5; the D gene is possibly TRBD2 (7 bases). The germline gives CDR1 MNHNY, CDR2 SVGAGI (reference sequence). With 7 bases removed from V and 5 bases from J, the gap between germline ends came to 11 bases. The CDR3 sequence is 12 residues long. The CDR3 spells CASKGGWETQYF. As DNA, the CDR3 is TGTGCCAGCAAGGGGGGGTGGGAGACCCAGTACTTC.

The chain combines TRBV5-1 with TRBJ2-1, with 8 bases identical to TRBD1. Germline V CDR1 and CDR2: SGHRS, YFSETQ. V gave up 0 bases and J gave up 3 bases; unmatched junction bases: 2. This CDR3 comprises 15 residues. CDR3 nucleotides: TGCGCCAGCAGCTTGGGGACAGGGAACTACAATGAGCAGTTCTTC. Translation gives CASSLGTGNYNEQFF.

As concerns this clone: Other DNA sequences of this sample code for an identical CDR3. The chain uses TRBV29-1 and TRBJ1-1; 7 bases are shared with TRBD1. This CDR3 is 12 amino acids long. V trimming: 6 bases; J trimming: 2 bases; junction bases outside the gene matches: 3. From germline, CDR1 is SQVTM and CDR2 ANQGSEA. The DNA for the CDR3 is TGCAGCGTGAACAGGGGTAACACTGAAGCTTTCTTT. Its protein product is CSVNRGNTEAFF.

V usage is TRBV19 and J usage is TRBJ2-2, with D possibly TRBD2 on 5 matching bases. CDR3 length equals 16 residues. Germline lookup yields CDR1 LNHDA and CDR2 SQIVND (reference sequence). V lost 3 bases and J 6 bases, leaving 17 bases between the germline ends. Written as DNA, the CDR3 is TGTGCCAGTAGTATCAAAATGGTCGGGAAAGCCGGGGAGCTGTTTTTT. Translated, it gives CASSIKMVGKAGELFF.

The chain joins TRBV11-3 to TRBJ2-7, with D perhaps given as TRBD1 or TRBD2 (6 bases each). The V and J ends lost 6 bases and 8 bases respectively, with 17 bases between them. Germline V lookup: CDR1 SGHNT, CDR2 YENEEA. The CDR3 loop spans 13 amino acids. This CDR3 reads CASSEGGRYKQYF. DNA of the CDR3: TGTGCCAGCAGTGAGGGGGGCAGGTACAAGCAGTACTTC.

This clone was picked up one time. The genes are TRBV4-1 and TRBJ1-2; tentatively, D is TRBD1 (5 bases). Between the trimmed V and J ends, which lost 4 bases and 7 bases, there was a span of 22 bases. Germline lookup yields CDR1 MGHRA and CDR2 YSYEKL. The CDR3 has 16 amino acids. The CDR3 spells CASSLRRDSLLGGYTF. The CDR3 DNA is TGCGCCAGCAGCCTTAGAAGAGACAGCTTGTTGGGTGGCTACACCTTC.

The genes are TRBV9 and TRBJ2-3; 11 bases align to TRBD2. After removal of 3 bases from V and 0 bases from J, the junction contained 6 bases not matched to a gene. Germline assignment: CDR1 SGDLS and CDR2 YYNGEE. This CDR3 is 17 amino acids long. The CDR3 nucleotides read TGTGCCAGCAGCGGTAGACTAGCGGGGTCTAGCACAGATACGCAGTATTTT. Protein sequence: CASSGRLAGSSTDTQYF.

The chain employs TRBV9 and TRBJ1-1; D is uncertain. V was shortened by 3 bases and J by 5 bases, with 17 bases between the two germline ends. This CDR3 is 15 amino acids long. Germline V lookup: CDR1 SGDLS, CDR2 YYNGEE. As DNA, the CDR3 is TGTGCCAGCAGCGCACAGACCACGACGAGGACTGAAGCTTTCTTT. This encodes CASSAQTTTRTEAFF.

As regards this clone: Other DNA sequences in the sample encode the same CDR3. V usage is TRBV10-3 and J usage is TRBJ2-7; D unresolved. The CDR3 loop spans 13 amino acids. Trimming removed 0 bases from V and 1 base from J, with 4 bases in between. Germline values: CDR1 ENHRY, CDR2 SYGVKD. The CDR3 nucleotides are TGTGCCATCAGTGAGTCGGCTTCCTACGAGCAGTACTTC. This gives the protein CAISESASYEQYF.

The count of this clone is one. The chain carries TRBV5-1 and TRBJ2-1; D is possibly TRBD1 (6 bases). This CDR3 has 16 residues. Trimming shortened V by 0 bases and J by 1 base, and 11 bases separated the two germline ends. Germline values: CDR1 SGHRS, CDR2 YFSETQ. CDR3 protein: CASSLGGTPSYNEQFF. CDR3 in DNA: TGCGCCAGCAGCTTGGGGGGGACACCTTCCTACAATGAGCAGTTCTTC.

This clone appeared a single time. Written as DNA, the CDR3 is TGCAGCGCTGGACAGACCCAAGAGACCCAGTACTTC. This gives the protein CSAGQTQETQYF. The chain carries TRBV29-1 and TRBJ2-5, with a weak D call TRBD1 (6 bases). Germline loops: CDR1 SQVTM, CDR2 ANQGSEA. This CDR3 region has 12 residues. Trimming took 7 bases from V and 1 from J, leaving 10 bases between them.

The CDR3 is CASSLSLLRSGANVLTF. In nucleotides, the CDR3 is TGTGCCAGCAGCTTAAGTCTACTCCGCTCTGGGGCCAACGTCCTGACTTTC. V usage is TRBV7-6 and J usage is TRBJ2-6; D not resolved. V lost 2 bases and J lost 0, with 11 bases in between. This CDR3 has 17 amino acids. The germline V gene has CDR1 SGHVS and CDR2 FNYEAQ.

CDR3 loop: CASSPQQGRSGELFF. CDR3 nucleotide sequence: TGTGCCAGCAGCCCACAACAGGGTCGAAGCGGGGAGCTGTTTTTT. The chain carries TRBV7-9 and TRBJ2-2, with D perhaps matching TRBD1 (6 bases). CDR3 length: 15 amino acids. The germline gives CDR1 SEHNR, CDR2 FQNEAQ (reference sequence). V lost 5 bases and J lost 7, with 17 bases in between.

This clone was observed a few times. The rearrangement uses TRBV6-1 and TRBJ1-2; no reliable D call. The V end was cut by 2 bases, the J end by 8 bases, with 15 bases between. The CDR3 loop spans 14 amino acids. Germline assignment: CDR1 MNHNS and CDR2 SASEGT. The CDR3 DNA reads TGTGCCAGCAGTGAACGCCGGCCGATTCAGGGCTACACCTTC. Residues: CASSERRPIQGYTF.

The chain combines TRBV5-1 with TRBJ2-1; 12 nucleotides line up with TRBD1. CDR3 length: 16 amino acids. Per germline, CDR1 SGHRS and CDR2 YFSETQ. Trimming at V came to 4 bases and at J to 8 bases, leaving 10 bases not matched to a gene. The CDR3, as DNA: TGCGCCAGCAGCCTCCATGGGACAGGGGGCTTCTATGAGCAGTTCTTC. It encodes CASSLHGTGGFYEQFF.

The gene calls are TRBV7-2 and TRBJ1-2, with TRBD1 identical over 10 bases. This CDR3 has 14 amino acids. The V and J ends lost 5 bases and 7 bases, in that order; junction bases with no gene match: 7. The germline V gene encodes CDR1 SGHTA and CDR2 FQGNSA. Here the CDR3 reads CASSTHGQGVGYTF. In nucleotides, the CDR3 is TGTGCCAGCAGCACCCATGGACAGGGGGTTGGCTACACCTTC.

The chain employs TRBV19 and TRBJ2-5; perhaps TRBD2 as D (6 bases). The CDR3 consists of 15 residues. Germline assignment: CDR1 LNHDA and CDR2 SQIVND (reference sequence). Trimming removed 9 bases from V and 3 bases from J, with 20 bases in between. DNA of the CDR3: TGTGCCAGCCAAAAAGGTGGGGGGAGTAAAGAGACCCAGTACTTC. Protein product: CASQKGGGSKETQYF. Full variable domain (remainder filled in from reference TRBV19 and TRBJ2-5): DGGITQSPKYLFRKEGQNVTLSCEQNLNHDAMYWYRQDPGQGLRLIYYSQIVNDFQKGDIAEGYSVSREKKESFPLTVTSAQKNPTAFYLCASQKGGGSKETQYFGPGTRLLVL.

The chain's CDR3 is CASSPRQEEKLFF. The DNA for the CDR3 is TGTGCCAGCAGCCCTCGACAGGAGGAAAAACTGTTTTTT. The rearrangement links TRBV7-2 to TRBJ1-4; a weak D match, TRBD1 (6 bases). Germline V gene data show CDR1 as SGHTA and CDR2 as FQGNSA. V was pared by 5 bases and J by 8 bases, with 12 bases between. This CDR3 is built from 13 residues.

The table lists this clone with a count of one. V gene TRBV7-9 combines with J gene TRBJ1-4; D not certain. Germline V CDR1 and CDR2: SEHNR, FQNEAQ (reference sequence). Trimming shortened V by 5 bases and J by 2 bases, and 15 bases separated the two germline ends. The CDR3 spans 16 residues. CDR3 DNA sequence: TGTGCCAGCAGCGCAGACCCTTACGGGACTAATGAAAAACTGTTTTTT. Amino acids: CASSADPYGTNEKLFF.

The chain recombines TRBV6-1 with TRBJ2-5; 9 bases fit TRBD1. Germline CDR1 reads MNHNS; CDR2 reads SASEGT. The V segment lost 5 bases and the J segment 6 bases; nucleotides outside the gene matches: 10. CDR3 length equals 15 residues. The CDR3 bases are TGTGCCAGCAGTTCAAAACAGGGACAGGGAAAGACCCAGTACTTC. Translating gives CASSSKQGQGKTQYF.

This clone was seen a single time. The CDR3 nucleotides are TGTGCCAGCAGCTCGACTAAAATTGGGGATACGCAGTATTTT. Encoded protein: CASSSTKIGDTQYF. The chain recombines TRBV7-9 with TRBJ2-3; tentatively, D is TRBD2 (5 bases). Germline V gene sequence: CDR1 SEHNR, CDR2 FQNEAQ (reference sequence). The CDR3 sequence is 14 residues long. Trimming removed 4 bases at V and 6 bases at J, with 14 bases between.

This clone was counted a single time. The chain has TRBV9 and TRBJ2-7, with D perhaps given as TRBD1 or TRBD2 (5 bases each). V lost 4 bases and J lost 0, with 11 bases in between. The CDR3 is 14 residues long. Germline V gene data show CDR1 as SGDLS and CDR2 as YYNGEE. The CDR3 DNA is TGTGCCAGCAGCCGGGACCCTCTCTCCTACGAGCAGTACTTC. It yields the protein CASSRDPLSYEQYF.

This clone has a single count. The chain uses TRBV5-1 and TRBJ2-2, with 9 bases lining up with TRBD1. Germline assignment: CDR1 SGHRS and CDR2 YFSETQ. The CDR3 runs to 16 residues. After removal of 2 bases from V and 5 bases from J, the junction contained 7 bases not matched to a gene. CDR3 sequence: CASSLPGTGKTGELFF. CDR3 bases: TGCGCCAGCAGCTTACCCGGGACAGGGAAAACCGGGGAGCTGTTTTTT. Filled out from reference TRBV5-1 and TRBJ2-2, the complete variable domain reads KAGVTQTPRYLIKTRGQQVTLSCSPISGHRSVSWYQQTPGQGLQFLFEYFSETQRNKGNFPGRFSGRQFSNSRSEMNVSTLELGDSALYLCASSLPGTGKTGELFFGEGSRLTVL.